The 23 T cell receptor beta chains below come from one sample, sequenced in a study of blood T cells in healthy people across ages (dated by TCRdb to between 2014 and 2016). The method was 5' RACE. The run used an Illumina HiSeq 2500. A second PCR of about 6 to 11 cycles was run with a J-beta primer mix and a sample-barcoded 5' primer. TCRdb cleaned the public reads at Q25 with fastp, built clones with MiXCR and kept in-frame beta chains. Every distinct CDR3 protein forms one entry, paired with its most common genes and DNA. The sample profile shows nearly 800,000 distinct CDR3 sequences; 56% of them were found once. Of the sample, around 24% is held by the ten largest clones. Source material: blood. All receptors derive from a middle-aged man in good health.

This CDR3 reads CASSARGLGPGELFF. CDR3 bases: TGTGCCAGCAGCGCTAGGGGATTGGGGCCCGGGGAGCTGTTTTTT. The chain recombines TRBV21-1 with TRBJ2-2; the table's D call, TRBD2, has no DNA check behind it. TRBV21-1 is a pseudogene segment. The CDR3 is 15 amino acids.

The V gene is TRBV5-1, the J gene TRBJ2-5; D remains unclear. The germline V and J ends were trimmed by 5 bases and 3 bases, with 8 bases remaining between them. The germline V gene has CDR1 SGHRS and CDR2 YFSETQ. The CDR3 runs to 12 residues. CDR3 DNA sequence: TGCGCCAGCAGATGGCGCGAAGAGACCCAGTACTTC. It codes for CASRWREETQYF.

This clonotype has a handful of counts. The rearrangement uses TRBV5-1 and TRBJ2-7; tentatively, D is TRBD2 (6 bases). The last part of the DNA fits TRBJ2-4 better; the J call may be wrong. CDR3 length: 14 residues. Germline V CDR1 and CDR2: SGHRS, YFSETQ. The CDR3 bases are TGCGCCAGCAGCTCCCCCTCCGGCGGGGACATTCAGTACTTC. It specifies CASSSPSGGDIQYF.

This clonotype was seen more than once but under ten times. The V gene is TRBV20-1, the J gene TRBJ1-1; 7 bases map to TRBD1. Germline V gene lookup returns CDR1 DFQATT and CDR2 SNEGSKA (reference sequence). This CDR3 region has 16 residues. The V gene end was trimmed by 3 bases and the J gene end by 5 bases; junction bases not matched to a gene: 15. CDR3 residues: CSASPTGAGRRTEAFF. In DNA, the CDR3 is TGCAGTGCTAGCCCAACAGGGGCGGGGCGGCGGACTGAAGCTTTCTTT.

The chain has TRBV6-1 and TRBJ1-2; possible D gene TRBD1, 5 bases. Germline-derived CDR1 and CDR2 are MNHNS and SASEGT. This CDR3 spans 12 amino acids. Trimming cost V 7 bases and J 4 bases, with 10 bases left between them. The DNA for the CDR3 is TGTGCCAGCATCCGACAGCCCTATGGCTACACCTTC. Translated: CASIRQPYGYTF.

The V gene is TRBV5-1, the J gene TRBJ2-1; 8 bases line up with TRBD1. Germline lookup yields CDR1 SGHRS and CDR2 YFSETQ. V was pared by 2 bases and J by 2 bases, with 3 bases of the junction left unmatched. This CDR3 spans 15 amino acids. In DNA, the CDR3 is TGCGCCAGCAGCTTCGAGACAGGGGCCTACAATGAGCAGTTCTTC. Protein product: CASSFETGAYNEQFF.

This clonotype was seen only a few times. V gene TRBV7-2 combines with J gene TRBJ2-3; D uncertain. Between the trimmed V and J ends, which lost 5 bases and 5 bases, there was a span of 14 bases. Germline CDR1 reads SGHTA; CDR2 reads FQGNSA. The CDR3 consists of 14 residues. CDR3 sequence: CASSPNARLDTQYF. For the CDR3, the DNA is TGTGCCAGCAGCCCAAACGCCCGGCTAGATACGCAGTATTTT. The full variable domain, in which reference TRBV7-2 and TRBJ2-3 provide the parts outside the CDR3, is GAGVSQSPSNKVTEKGKDVELRCDPISGHTALYWYRQSLGQGLEFLIYFQGNSAPDKSGLPSDRFSAERTGGSVSTLTIQRTQQEDSAVYLCASSPNARLDTQYFGPGTRLTVL.

CDR3 nucleotides: TGTGCCAGCAAGGCGGATGGAAACACCATATATTTT. Its protein is CASKADGNTIYF. The J gene is TRBJ1-3, the V gene TRBV6-1; D is unresolved. CDR3 length: 12 amino acids. Trimming left V 7 bases short and J 3 bases short, with 7 bases between. The germline V gene encodes CDR1 MNHNS and CDR2 SASEGT.

CDR3 loop: CASSLGAGGPRETQYF. The DNA for the CDR3 is TGTGCCAGCAGCTTAGGGGCCGGGGGGCCCAGGGAGACCCAGTACTTC. V and J are TRBV11-2 and TRBJ2-5, with D tentatively TRBD2 (7 bases). Germline CDR1 is SGHAT and CDR2 is FQNNGV. The V and J ends lost 1 base and 5 bases respectively, with 17 bases between them. This CDR3 has 16 amino acids.

This clonotype was detected only a few times. The rearrangement joins TRBV20-1 to TRBJ1-2; D is unclear. Germline V lookup: CDR1 DFQATT, CDR2 SNEGSKA (reference sequence). V shed 6 bases and J shed 5 bases, with 10 bases lying between them. The CDR3 spans 11 residues. Here the CDR3 DNA reads TGCAGTGCCCTACTCCCGTATGGCTACACCTTC. Amino acids: CSALLPYGYTF.

This clonotype was seen only a few times. The chain employs TRBV7-2 and TRBJ2-7, with no clear D. Germline V gene lookup returns CDR1 SGHTA and CDR2 FQGNSA. This CDR3 spans 14 amino acids. Deletions cut 1 base from V and 0 bases from J, with 7 bases between. The CDR3, as DNA: TGTGCCAGCAGCTTAGTGATGGACTCCTACGAGCAGTACTTC. This sequence encodes CASSLVMDSYEQYF.

The chain recombines TRBV12-3 or TRBV12-4 with TRBJ1-1, with 9 positions matching TRBD1. The V and J ends lost 7 bases and 2 bases, in that order; junction bases with no gene match: 5. The CDR3 length is 14 residues. The CDR3 coding sequence is TGTGCCAGCACCCTGGGACAGGGCAACACTGAAGCTTTCTTT. Translating it yields CASTLGQGNTEAFF.

This clonotype was seen many times. The chain carries TRBV6-2 or TRBV6-3 and TRBJ2-3; D gene unclear. The CDR3 is made up of 15 amino acids. The germline V gene encodes CDR1 MNHEY and CDR2 SVGEGT. Trimming stripped 7 bases from V and 4 bases from J, with 18 bases between. In DNA form, the CDR3 reads TGTGCCAGCAACAACAACCCCAGTGGATCAGATACGCAGTATTTT. Protein product: CASNNNPSGSDTQYF.

V usage is TRBV20-1 and J usage is TRBJ2-1; 7 bases agree with TRBD1. J gave up 6 bases and V 2 bases, and 7 bases lay outside the gene matches. The CDR3 contains 14 residues. Germline V gene data show CDR1 as DFQATT and CDR2 as SNEGSKA (reference sequence). Here the CDR3 DNA reads TGCAGTGCTAGAACTTACAGGGGTGGCAATGAGCAGTTCTTC. It yields the protein CSARTYRGGNEQFF.

This clonotype was detected only once. J is TRBJ2-1 and V is TRBV28; possibly TRBD1 for D (6 bases). This CDR3 comprises 14 residues. Per the germline V gene, CDR1 is MDHEN and CDR2 is SYDVKM. Trimming stripped 7 bases from V and 7 bases from J, with 17 bases between. The CDR3 loop is CASKQGDSINEQFF. CDR3 in DNA: TGTGCCAGCAAACAGGGAGACTCCATAAATGAGCAGTTCTTC.

The rearrangement joins TRBV25-1 to TRBJ2-5; D not certain. This CDR3 comprises 12 residues. The germline gives CDR1 MGHDK, CDR2 SYGVNS. V was shortened by 1 base and J by 3 bases, with 3 bases between the two germline ends. The CDR3 DNA follows: TGTGCCAGCAGTGAATTTGAAGAGACCCAGTACTTC. Protein: CASSEFEETQYF.

There are a few counts of this clonotype. The chain carries TRBV28 and TRBJ2-5, with 7 bases fitting TRBD2. Germline assignment: CDR1 MDHEN and CDR2 SYDVKM. V lost 5 bases to trimming and J lost 5 bases; unmatched junction nucleotides: 14. The CDR3 totals 16 residues. The CDR3 loop reads CASSPSGADGWETQYF. The CDR3 nucleotides read TGTGCCAGCAGTCCAAGCGGGGCAGATGGATGGGAGACCCAGTACTTC.

This clonotype has only a few counts. The rearrangement joins TRBV3-1 to TRBJ2-4; the D gene is possibly TRBD2 (7 bases). With 4 bases removed from V and 9 bases from J, the gap between germline ends came to 28 bases. This CDR3 region has 18 residues. Germline V gene data show CDR1 as LGHDT and CDR2 as YNNKEL (reference sequence). The CDR3 is CASSRTEPGGATVGIQYF. The DNA of the CDR3 is TGTGCCAGCAGCCGAACGGAGCCGGGGGGCGCAACGGTGGGCATTCAGTACTTC. The full variable domain, completed using reference TRBV3-1 and TRBJ2-4, is DTAVSQTPKYLVTQMGNDKSIKCEQNLGHDTMYWYKQDSKKFLKIMFSYNNKELIINETVPNRFSPKSPDKAHLNLHINSLELGDSAVYFCASSRTEPGGATVGIQYFGAGTRLSVL.

In its sample, this clonotype was seen a few times. The rearrangement links TRBV25-1 to TRBJ1-6; tentatively, D is TRBD1 (5 bases). CDR1 is MGHDK and CDR2 is SYGVNS in the germline V gene. Trimming shortened V by 7 bases and J by 11 bases, and 18 bases separated the two germline ends. CDR3 length: 14 residues. CDR3 loop: CASNAGTPSTPLHF. The CDR3, as DNA: TGTGCCAGCAATGCCGGGACTCCCTCAACACCCCTCCACTTT.

V usage is TRBV29-1 and J usage is TRBJ1-2; TRBD1 matches 7 bases. The trim removed 3 bases at V and 6 bases at J, leaving 7 bases unmatched. CDR3 length: 13 residues. Germline CDR1 reads SQVTM; CDR2 reads ANQGSEA. CDR3 sequence: CSVENKGQHGYTF. CDR3 nucleotide sequence: TGCAGCGTTGAGAACAAGGGACAGCATGGCTACACCTTC.

The chain uses TRBV6-2 or TRBV6-3 and TRBJ2-5; no clear D. The J call may be incorrect, as the DNA end agrees better with TRBJ2-7. The CDR3 has 16 amino acids. Per the germline V gene, CDR1 is MNHEY and CDR2 is SVGEGT. As DNA, the CDR3 is TGTGCCAGCAGTCCTTCTCGTCTCGGGCAGCCCTACGAGCAGTACTTC. Residues: CASSPSRLGQPYEQYF.

The table lists this clonotype with a few counts. The chain carries TRBV4-1 and TRBJ2-7, with D tentatively TRBD1 (6 bases). The CDR3 consists of 14 residues. The germline V gene encodes CDR1 MGHRA and CDR2 YSYEKL. Between the trimmed V and J ends, which lost 3 bases and 2 bases, there was a span of 11 bases. Here the CDR3 DNA reads TGCGCCAGCAGCCACGCGTCAGGGGCCTACGAGCAGTACTTC. Encoded protein: CASSHASGAYEQYF.

This chain connects TRBV28 to TRBJ2-7; 7 positions match TRBD1. The CDR3 is made up of 16 amino acids. The junction had 15 bases not matched to a gene; V was cut back by 5 bases and J by 5 bases. In germline, CDR1 is MDHEN, CDR2 SYDVKM. CDR3 in DNA: TGTGCCAGCAGTGCCGTTTGGGACAGTGCGATAAACGAGCAGTACTTC. Amino acid sequence: CASSAVWDSAINEQYF.